This T cell receptor beta chain was captured in a study of Graves' ophthalmopathy and Graves' hyperthyroidism. Regarding this clonotype: The CDR3 does not end in the conserved phenylalanine or tryptophan, so this is likely a read error.

CDR3 regions of TCR beta were amplified from RNA transcripts. HTBI primers served in a first-round RT-PCR, which a second-round multiplex PCR followed. MiXCR was run by TCRdb on the multiplex PCR reads, yielding one entry per CDR3 protein. The top ten hold 3% to 3.5% of the sample, which has over 650,000 distinct CDR3 sequences, roughly 41% seen once. The TCR sequence derives from an adult man with Graves' ophthalmopathy. Sequenced sample: peripheral blood.

The CDR3 DNA follows: TGTGCCAGCAGCTCCAAACAGGGGAACTATGGCTACACCCTC. Translating it yields CASSSKQGNYGYTL. The chain combines TRBV2 with TRBJ1-2, with 7 bases matching TRBD1. V lost 6 bases, J lost 2 bases, and 6 bases stayed unmatched. CDR3 length: 14 residues. Germline V gives CDR1 SNHLY, CDR2 FYNNEI.